This passage covers 15 T cell receptor beta chains from one sample sequenced in a study of T cells in Graves' hyperthyroidism and ophthalmopathy. Amplified regions were TCR beta CDR3 sequences from RNA transcripts. HTBI primers were employed in a first-round RT-PCR of the TCR CDR3. MiXCR, applied by TCRdb to the multiplex PCR reads, yields one record per CDR3 protein. This sample carries about 400,000 distinct CDR3 sequences, roughly 15% of them seen once, and the ten largest clones take 15% to 20%. The specimen was blood. Every receptor here comes from a woman aged 55-70 years with Graves' ophthalmopathy.

In its sample, this clonotype was seen many times. The rearrangement links TRBV19 to TRBJ1-5, with a weak D call TRBD1 (5 bases). Deletions cut 3 bases from V and 5 bases from J, with 8 bases between. CDR1 and CDR2 from the germline V gene are LNHDA and SQIVND (reference sequence). This CDR3 contains 13 residues. The CDR3 bases are TGTGCCAGTAGTATTGACAGTTATCAGCCCCAGCATTTT. Its translation: CASSIDSYQPQHF. The full variable domain, completed using reference TRBV19 and TRBJ1-5, is DGGITQSPKYLFRKEGQNVTLSCEQNLNHDAMYWYRQDPGQGLRLIYYSQIVNDFQKGDIAEGYSVSREKKESFPLTVTSAQKNPTAFYLCASSIDSYQPQHFGDGTRLSIL.

On this clonotype: Relative to the germline gene, one junction end is altered; a read error may explain this. The chain carries TRBV7-9 and TRBJ2-1; TRBD2 matches at 7 bases. Per germline, CDR1 SEHNR and CDR2 FQNEAQ (reference sequence). This CDR3 contains 14 residues. The CDR3 spells CASAGGSSYNERFF. Written as DNA, the CDR3 is TGTGCCAGCGCGGGCGGGAGCTCCTACAATGAGCGGTTCTTC.

Many counts were recorded for this clonotype. This rearrangement joins TRBV6-1 to TRBJ2-3, with D perhaps given as TRBD1 or TRBD2 (5 bases each). CDR3 length: 13 residues. Germline CDR1 MNHNS, CDR2 SASEGT. Between the trimmed V and J ends, which lost 7 bases and 2 bases, there was a span of 10 bases. The CDR3 DNA reads as TGTGCCAGCACACCTGGGACCACAGATACGCAGTATTTT. Translating it yields CASTPGTTDTQYF.

This chain links TRBV2 with TRBJ1-3, with D hard to call. V was clipped by 5 bases and J by 0 bases, with 8 bases between them. Germline V lookup: CDR1 SNHLY, CDR2 FYNNEI. This CDR3 has 14 amino acids. The CDR3 bases are TGTGCCAGCAGTAGGGCAACCTCTGGAAACACCATATATTTT. It codes for CASSRATSGNTIYF.

The V gene is TRBV6-5, the J gene TRBJ2-7; D is perhaps TRBD2 (6 bases). Trimming stripped 2 bases from V and 4 bases from J, with 15 bases between. The germline gives CDR1 MNHEY, CDR2 SVGAGI. This CDR3 region has 15 residues. The CDR3 sequence: CASSYRLEGGYEQYF. The CDR3 region has the DNA TGTGCCAGCAGTTACCGTCTCGAGGGAGGTTACGAGCAGTACTTC.

This chain links TRBV6-1 with TRBJ2-7; D is unresolved. The CDR3 loop spans 16 amino acids. Germline CDR1 MNHNS, CDR2 SASEGT. V lost 1 base and J 2 bases, leaving 15 bases between the germline ends. CDR3 in amino acids: CASSEGSPRWAYEQYF. The CDR3 DNA reads TGTGCCAGCAGTGAAGGATCACCACGATGGGCCTACGAGCAGTACTTC.

The chain couples TRBV29-1 to TRBJ1-4; TRBD1 agrees at 7 bases. Germline CDR1 SQVTM, CDR2 ANQGSEA. Trimming removed 6 bases from V and 3 bases from J; junction bases left unmatched: 16. This CDR3 is built from 17 residues. The CDR3 region has the DNA TGCAGCGTCAGCGACAGGGCCTTCCTCACATCTAATGAAAAACTGTTTTTT. Protein: CSVSDRAFLTSNEKLFF.

This clonotype was picked up a small number of times. The J gene is TRBJ2-1, the V gene TRBV30; D uncertain. The CDR3 has 11 residues. Trimming pared 0 bases from V and 10 bases from J, leaving 7 bases between. Germline V gives CDR1 GTSNPN, CDR2 SVGIG (reference sequence). In DNA, the CDR3 is TGTGCCTGGAGTGTAAGGGAAGAGCAGTTCTTC. It specifies CAWSVREEQFF.

The rearrangement joins TRBV29-1 to TRBJ2-5; tentative D call: TRBD2 (6 bases). Germline V gives CDR1 SQVTM, CDR2 ANQGSEA. Trimming removed 4 bases from V and 2 bases from J, with 14 bases in between. The CDR3 is 14 residues long. The CDR3 DNA reads TGCAGCGTTGGGGGGTTGGGACTGCAAGAGACCCAGTACTTC. Amino acids: CSVGGLGLQETQYF.

This clonotype was detected a few times. The chain links TRBV7-2 to TRBJ2-2; perhaps TRBD1 as D (6 bases). V lost 5 bases, J lost 5 bases, and 12 bases lay in between. There are 14 residues in the CDR3. Germline CDR1 is SGHTA and CDR2 is FQGNSA. The CDR3 sequence is CASSPTGGTGELFF. The CDR3 nucleotides are TGTGCCAGCAGCCCGACAGGCGGAACCGGGGAGCTGTTTTTT.

This clonotype was counted many times. The V gene is TRBV7-3, the J gene TRBJ2-3, with D hard to call. Germline lookup yields CDR1 SGHTA and CDR2 FQGTGA. The CDR3 length is 14 residues. Between the trimmed V and J ends, which lost 6 bases and 1 base, there was a span of 11 bases. CDR3 protein: CASSPYSGTDTQYF. The CDR3 nucleotides are TGTGCCAGCAGTCCGTACTCTGGCACAGATACGCAGTATTTT. Together with reference TRBV7-3 and TRBJ2-3, the CDR3 gives the full variable domain: GAGVSQTPSNKVTEKGKYVELRCDPISGHTALYWYRQSLGQGPEFLIYFQGTGAADDSGLPNDRFFAVRPEGSVSTLKIQRTERGDSAVYLCASSPYSGTDTQYFGPGTRLTVL.

Many counts were recorded for this clonotype. The V gene is TRBV28, the J gene TRBJ2-7, with D possibly called TRBD1 or TRBD2 (6 bases each). The V end was cut by 6 bases, the J end by 7 bases, with 16 bases between. This CDR3 is 13 amino acids long. Germline CDR1 and CDR2: MDHEN and SYDVKM. The CDR3 is CASRVGGREEQYF. The DNA of the CDR3 is TGTGCCAGCAGAGTAGGGGGGAGAGAAGAGCAGTACTTC.

This clonotype has at least ten counts. The chain joins TRBV20-1 to TRBJ1-1; D might be TRBD1 (6 bases). The CDR3 runs 14 residues. V lost 2 bases and J lost 5, with 15 bases in between. The V gene's germline CDR1 is DFQATT and CDR2 SNEGSKA (reference sequence). CDR3 in DNA: TGCAGTGCTAGAAGGGGAGAGGGGGGAACTGAAGCTTTCTTT. Protein: CSARRGEGGTEAFF.

This rearrangement joins TRBV28 to TRBJ2-5; D is undetermined. From germline, CDR1 is MDHEN and CDR2 SYDVKM. V lost 3 bases and J lost 2, with 13 bases in between. CDR3 size: 15 residues. The CDR3 spells CASSLLAGWQETQYF. CDR3 nucleotide sequence: TGTGCCAGCAGTTTGTTGGCAGGTTGGCAAGAGACCCAGTACTTC.

Many counts were recorded for this clonotype. The rearrangement links TRBV6-6 to TRBJ2-5; 7 bases fit TRBD2. With 2 bases clipped from V and 2 bases from J, the junction kept 8 bases outside the gene matches. The CDR3 spans 16 residues. Germline V lookup: CDR1 MNHNY, CDR2 SVGAGI (reference sequence). The CDR3 protein is CASSYNSGGGQETQYF. The CDR3 coding sequence is TGTGCCAGCAGTTACAATTCGGGGGGTGGGCAAGAGACCCAGTACTTC.